The sequence of this T cell receptor beta chain was determined in a study of blood T cell repertoires in COVID-19. Looking at the study overall: The United States, Italy and Spain were the sources of the acute and convalescent COVID-19 samples. T cells, B-cell-depleted T cells, or PBMCs supplied cDNA or gDNA.

Authors' methods: Estimated nucleated cell counts came from reference gene primer amplification. Data came from immunoSEQ multiplex PCR; TCRdb stores just in-frame clones and leaves some out. The V and J calls and the clone size are those of that table, but D and trimming were determined from the DNA. Here the sample spans approximately 220,000 clones, roughly four fifths being singletons. V was trimmed by 6 bases and J by 1 base, leaving 4 bases between them. Germline CDR1 WSHSY, CDR2 SAAADI. The CDR3 is 13 residues long. The sample comprised peripheral blood. The receptor was derived from a woman between 25 and 40 years old who had recovered from COVID-19. The chain joins TRBV10-2 to TRBJ1-6; D not resolved. The CDR3 coding sequence is TGCGCCAGCAGGAGGTCCTATAATTCACCCCTCCACTTT. This sequence encodes CASRRSYNSPLHF.